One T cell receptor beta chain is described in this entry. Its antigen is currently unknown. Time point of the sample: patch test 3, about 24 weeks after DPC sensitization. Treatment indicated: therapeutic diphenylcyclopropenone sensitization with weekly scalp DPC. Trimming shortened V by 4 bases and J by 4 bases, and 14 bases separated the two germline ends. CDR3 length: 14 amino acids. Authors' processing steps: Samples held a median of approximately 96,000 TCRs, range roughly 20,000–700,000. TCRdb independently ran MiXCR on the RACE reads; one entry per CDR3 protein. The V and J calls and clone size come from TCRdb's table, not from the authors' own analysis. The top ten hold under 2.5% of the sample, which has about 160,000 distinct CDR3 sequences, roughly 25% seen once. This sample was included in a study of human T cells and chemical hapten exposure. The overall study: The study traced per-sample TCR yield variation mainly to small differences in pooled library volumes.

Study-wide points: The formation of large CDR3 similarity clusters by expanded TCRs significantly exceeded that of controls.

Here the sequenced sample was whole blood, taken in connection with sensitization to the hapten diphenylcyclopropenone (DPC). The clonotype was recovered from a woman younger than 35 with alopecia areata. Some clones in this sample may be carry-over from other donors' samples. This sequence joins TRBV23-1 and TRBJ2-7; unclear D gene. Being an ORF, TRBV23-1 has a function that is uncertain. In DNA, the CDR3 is TGCGCCAGCAGTCCAGGAACATTCCAGTACGAGCAGTACTTC. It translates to CASSPGTFQYEQYF.